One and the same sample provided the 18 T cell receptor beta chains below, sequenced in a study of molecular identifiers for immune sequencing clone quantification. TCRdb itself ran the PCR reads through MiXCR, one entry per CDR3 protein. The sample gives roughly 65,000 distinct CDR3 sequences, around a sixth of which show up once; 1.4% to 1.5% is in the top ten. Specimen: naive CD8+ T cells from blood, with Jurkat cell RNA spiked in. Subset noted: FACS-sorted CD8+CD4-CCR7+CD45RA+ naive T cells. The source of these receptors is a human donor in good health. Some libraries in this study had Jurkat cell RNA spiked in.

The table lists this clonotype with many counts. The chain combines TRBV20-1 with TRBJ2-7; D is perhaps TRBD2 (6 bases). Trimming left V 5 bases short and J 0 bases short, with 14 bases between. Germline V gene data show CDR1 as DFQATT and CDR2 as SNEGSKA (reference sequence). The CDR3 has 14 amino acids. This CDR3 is CSAGGGGSSYEQYF. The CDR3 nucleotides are TGCAGTGCTGGGGGAGGCGGAAGCTCCTACGAGCAGTACTTC.

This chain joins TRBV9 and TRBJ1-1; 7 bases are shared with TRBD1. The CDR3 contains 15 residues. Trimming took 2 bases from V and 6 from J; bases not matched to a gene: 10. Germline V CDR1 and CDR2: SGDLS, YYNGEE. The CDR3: CASSVGQPPSAEAFF. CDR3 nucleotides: TGTGCCAGCAGCGTGGGACAGCCCCCCTCCGCTGAAGCTTTCTTT.

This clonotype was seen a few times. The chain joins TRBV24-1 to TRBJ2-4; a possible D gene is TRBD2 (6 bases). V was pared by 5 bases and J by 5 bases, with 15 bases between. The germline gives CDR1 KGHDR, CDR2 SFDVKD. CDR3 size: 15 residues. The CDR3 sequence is CATSAGDGKENIQYF. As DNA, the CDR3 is TGTGCCACCAGTGCGGGAGACGGGAAAGAAAACATTCAGTACTTC.

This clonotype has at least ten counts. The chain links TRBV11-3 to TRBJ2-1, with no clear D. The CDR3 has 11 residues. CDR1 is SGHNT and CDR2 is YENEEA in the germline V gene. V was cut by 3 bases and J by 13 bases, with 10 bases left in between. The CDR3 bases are TGTGCCAGCAGCTTTGGAACTCATCAGTTCTTC. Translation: CASSFGTHQFF.

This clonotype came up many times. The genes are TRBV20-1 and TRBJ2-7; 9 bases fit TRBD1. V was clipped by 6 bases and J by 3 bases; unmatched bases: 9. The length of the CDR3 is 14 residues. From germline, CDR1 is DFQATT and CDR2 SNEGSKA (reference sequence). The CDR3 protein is CSASFLTGGYEQYF. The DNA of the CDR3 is TGCAGTGCCTCGTTCCTGACAGGGGGCTACGAGCAGTACTTC.

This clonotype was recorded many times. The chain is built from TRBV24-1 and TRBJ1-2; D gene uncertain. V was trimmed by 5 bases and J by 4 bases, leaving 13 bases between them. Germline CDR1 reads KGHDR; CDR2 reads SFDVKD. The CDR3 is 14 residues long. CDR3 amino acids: CATSGVGGSYGYTF. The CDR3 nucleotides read TGTGCCACCAGTGGAGTCGGCGGAAGCTATGGCTACACCTTC.

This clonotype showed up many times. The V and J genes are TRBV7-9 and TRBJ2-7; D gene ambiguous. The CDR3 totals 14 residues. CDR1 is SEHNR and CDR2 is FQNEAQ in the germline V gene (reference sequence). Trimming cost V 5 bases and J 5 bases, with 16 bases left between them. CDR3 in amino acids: CASSHLRNLDEQYF. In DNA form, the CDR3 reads TGTGCCAGCAGCCATCTCAGGAACTTGGACGAGCAGTACTTC.

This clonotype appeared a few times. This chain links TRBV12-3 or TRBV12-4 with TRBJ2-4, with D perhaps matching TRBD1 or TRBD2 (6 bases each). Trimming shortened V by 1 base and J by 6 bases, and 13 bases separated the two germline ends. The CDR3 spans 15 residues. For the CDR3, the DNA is TGTGCCAGCAGTTTAGGGGGGGACACCCTAAACATTCAGTACTTC. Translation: CASSLGGDTLNIQYF.

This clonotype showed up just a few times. The CDR3 nucleotides read TGCAGTGCCACAAGCGGGGATAGGGACGAGCAGTACTTC. Its translation: CSATSGDRDEQYF. V and J are TRBV20-1 and TRBJ2-7, with TRBD2 identical over 7 bases. Germline CDR1 DFQATT, CDR2 SNEGSKA (reference sequence). Trimming at V came to 6 bases and at J to 5 bases, leaving 10 bases not matched to a gene. The CDR3 is 13 amino acids.

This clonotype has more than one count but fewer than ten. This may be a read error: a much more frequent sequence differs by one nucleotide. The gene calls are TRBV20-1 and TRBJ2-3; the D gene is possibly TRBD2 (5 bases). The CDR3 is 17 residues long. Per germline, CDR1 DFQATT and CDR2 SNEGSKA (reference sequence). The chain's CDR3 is CSAGDFSGEKPTDTQYF. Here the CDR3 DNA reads TGCAGTGCTGGAGATTTTTCTGGGGAGAAACCCACAGATACGCAGTATTTT.

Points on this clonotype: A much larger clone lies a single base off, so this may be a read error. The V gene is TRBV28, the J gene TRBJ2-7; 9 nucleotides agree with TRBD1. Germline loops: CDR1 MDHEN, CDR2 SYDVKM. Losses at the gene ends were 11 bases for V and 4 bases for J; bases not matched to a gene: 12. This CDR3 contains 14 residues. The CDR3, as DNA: TGTGCCGGCGGAGAAACAGGGGGCGCGTACGAGCAGTACTTC. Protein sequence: CAGGETGGAYEQYF.

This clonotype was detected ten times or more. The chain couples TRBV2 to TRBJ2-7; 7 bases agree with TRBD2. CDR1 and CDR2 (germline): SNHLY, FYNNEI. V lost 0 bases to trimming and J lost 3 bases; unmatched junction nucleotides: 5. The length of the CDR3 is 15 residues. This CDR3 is CASSEATSAYYEQYF. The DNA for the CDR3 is TGTGCCAGCAGTGAAGCTACTAGCGCCTACTACGAGCAGTACTTC.

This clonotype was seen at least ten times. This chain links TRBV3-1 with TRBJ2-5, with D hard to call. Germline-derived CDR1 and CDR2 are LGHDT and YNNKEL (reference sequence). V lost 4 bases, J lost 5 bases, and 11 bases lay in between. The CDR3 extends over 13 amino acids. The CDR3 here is CASSRPSQETQYF. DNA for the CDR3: TGTGCCAGCAGCCGACCGTCACAGGAGACCCAGTACTTC.

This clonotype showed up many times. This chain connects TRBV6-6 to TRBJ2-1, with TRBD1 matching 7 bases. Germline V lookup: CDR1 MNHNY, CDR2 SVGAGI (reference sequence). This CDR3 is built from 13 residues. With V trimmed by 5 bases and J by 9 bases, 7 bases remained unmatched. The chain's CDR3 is CASSLGQISEQFF. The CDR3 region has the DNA TGTGCCAGCAGTCTGGGACAGATAAGTGAGCAGTTCTTC.

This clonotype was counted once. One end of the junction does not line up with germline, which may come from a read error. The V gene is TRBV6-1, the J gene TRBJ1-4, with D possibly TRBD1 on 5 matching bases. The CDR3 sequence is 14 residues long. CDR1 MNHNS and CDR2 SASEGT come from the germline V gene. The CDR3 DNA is TGTGCCACCCGAGTAGGGTACGGACATGAAAAACTGTCTTTT. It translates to CATRVGYGHEKLSF.

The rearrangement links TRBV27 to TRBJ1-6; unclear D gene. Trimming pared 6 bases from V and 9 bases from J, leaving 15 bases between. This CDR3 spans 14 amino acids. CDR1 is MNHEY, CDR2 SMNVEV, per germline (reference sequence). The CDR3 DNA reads TGTGCCAGCAGCCCTATCCCTCTTGGTTCACCCCTCCACTTT. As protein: CASSPIPLGSPLHF.

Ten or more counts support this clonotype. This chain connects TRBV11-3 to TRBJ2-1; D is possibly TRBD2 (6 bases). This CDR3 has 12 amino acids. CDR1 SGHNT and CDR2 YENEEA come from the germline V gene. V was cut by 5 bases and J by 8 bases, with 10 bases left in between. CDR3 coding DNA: TGTGCCAGCAGCGTCCGGGACTATGAGCAGTTCTTC. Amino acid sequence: CASSVRDYEQFF.

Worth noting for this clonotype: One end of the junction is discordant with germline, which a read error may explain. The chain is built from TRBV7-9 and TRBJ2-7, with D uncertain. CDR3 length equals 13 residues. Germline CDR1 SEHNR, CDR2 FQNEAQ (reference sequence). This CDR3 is CAGSDDPSDEQYF. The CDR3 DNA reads TGTGCCGGCAGCGATGATCCCTCTGACGAGCAGTACTTC.